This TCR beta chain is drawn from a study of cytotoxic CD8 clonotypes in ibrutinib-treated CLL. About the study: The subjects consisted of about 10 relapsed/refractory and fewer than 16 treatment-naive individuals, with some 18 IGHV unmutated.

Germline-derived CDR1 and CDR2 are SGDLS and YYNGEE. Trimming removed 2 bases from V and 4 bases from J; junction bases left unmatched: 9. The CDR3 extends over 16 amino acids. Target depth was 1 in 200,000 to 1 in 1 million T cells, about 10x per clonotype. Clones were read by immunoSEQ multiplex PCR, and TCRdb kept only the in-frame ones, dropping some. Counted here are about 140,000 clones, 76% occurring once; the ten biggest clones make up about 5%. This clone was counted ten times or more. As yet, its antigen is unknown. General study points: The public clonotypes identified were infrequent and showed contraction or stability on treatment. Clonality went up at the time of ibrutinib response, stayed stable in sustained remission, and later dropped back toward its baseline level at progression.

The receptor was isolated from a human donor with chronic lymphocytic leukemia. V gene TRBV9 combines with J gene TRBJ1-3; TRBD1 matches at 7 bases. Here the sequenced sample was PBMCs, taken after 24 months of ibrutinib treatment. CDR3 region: CASSVSGQSTGNTIYF. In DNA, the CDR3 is TGTGCCAGCAGCGTTTCGGGACAGTCGACGGGAAACACCATATATTTT.